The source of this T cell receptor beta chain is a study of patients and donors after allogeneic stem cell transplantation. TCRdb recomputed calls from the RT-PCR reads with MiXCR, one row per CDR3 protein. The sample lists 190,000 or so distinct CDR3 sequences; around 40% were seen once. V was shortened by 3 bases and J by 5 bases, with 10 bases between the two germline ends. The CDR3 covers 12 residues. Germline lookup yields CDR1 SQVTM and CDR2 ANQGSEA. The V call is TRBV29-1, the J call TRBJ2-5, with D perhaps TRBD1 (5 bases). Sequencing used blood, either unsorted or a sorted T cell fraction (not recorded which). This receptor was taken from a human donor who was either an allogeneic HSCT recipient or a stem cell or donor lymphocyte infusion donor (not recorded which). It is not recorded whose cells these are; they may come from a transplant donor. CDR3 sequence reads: CSVDRGGETQYF. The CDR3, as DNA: TGCAGCGTTGATAGGGGTGGGGAGACCCAGTACTTC.